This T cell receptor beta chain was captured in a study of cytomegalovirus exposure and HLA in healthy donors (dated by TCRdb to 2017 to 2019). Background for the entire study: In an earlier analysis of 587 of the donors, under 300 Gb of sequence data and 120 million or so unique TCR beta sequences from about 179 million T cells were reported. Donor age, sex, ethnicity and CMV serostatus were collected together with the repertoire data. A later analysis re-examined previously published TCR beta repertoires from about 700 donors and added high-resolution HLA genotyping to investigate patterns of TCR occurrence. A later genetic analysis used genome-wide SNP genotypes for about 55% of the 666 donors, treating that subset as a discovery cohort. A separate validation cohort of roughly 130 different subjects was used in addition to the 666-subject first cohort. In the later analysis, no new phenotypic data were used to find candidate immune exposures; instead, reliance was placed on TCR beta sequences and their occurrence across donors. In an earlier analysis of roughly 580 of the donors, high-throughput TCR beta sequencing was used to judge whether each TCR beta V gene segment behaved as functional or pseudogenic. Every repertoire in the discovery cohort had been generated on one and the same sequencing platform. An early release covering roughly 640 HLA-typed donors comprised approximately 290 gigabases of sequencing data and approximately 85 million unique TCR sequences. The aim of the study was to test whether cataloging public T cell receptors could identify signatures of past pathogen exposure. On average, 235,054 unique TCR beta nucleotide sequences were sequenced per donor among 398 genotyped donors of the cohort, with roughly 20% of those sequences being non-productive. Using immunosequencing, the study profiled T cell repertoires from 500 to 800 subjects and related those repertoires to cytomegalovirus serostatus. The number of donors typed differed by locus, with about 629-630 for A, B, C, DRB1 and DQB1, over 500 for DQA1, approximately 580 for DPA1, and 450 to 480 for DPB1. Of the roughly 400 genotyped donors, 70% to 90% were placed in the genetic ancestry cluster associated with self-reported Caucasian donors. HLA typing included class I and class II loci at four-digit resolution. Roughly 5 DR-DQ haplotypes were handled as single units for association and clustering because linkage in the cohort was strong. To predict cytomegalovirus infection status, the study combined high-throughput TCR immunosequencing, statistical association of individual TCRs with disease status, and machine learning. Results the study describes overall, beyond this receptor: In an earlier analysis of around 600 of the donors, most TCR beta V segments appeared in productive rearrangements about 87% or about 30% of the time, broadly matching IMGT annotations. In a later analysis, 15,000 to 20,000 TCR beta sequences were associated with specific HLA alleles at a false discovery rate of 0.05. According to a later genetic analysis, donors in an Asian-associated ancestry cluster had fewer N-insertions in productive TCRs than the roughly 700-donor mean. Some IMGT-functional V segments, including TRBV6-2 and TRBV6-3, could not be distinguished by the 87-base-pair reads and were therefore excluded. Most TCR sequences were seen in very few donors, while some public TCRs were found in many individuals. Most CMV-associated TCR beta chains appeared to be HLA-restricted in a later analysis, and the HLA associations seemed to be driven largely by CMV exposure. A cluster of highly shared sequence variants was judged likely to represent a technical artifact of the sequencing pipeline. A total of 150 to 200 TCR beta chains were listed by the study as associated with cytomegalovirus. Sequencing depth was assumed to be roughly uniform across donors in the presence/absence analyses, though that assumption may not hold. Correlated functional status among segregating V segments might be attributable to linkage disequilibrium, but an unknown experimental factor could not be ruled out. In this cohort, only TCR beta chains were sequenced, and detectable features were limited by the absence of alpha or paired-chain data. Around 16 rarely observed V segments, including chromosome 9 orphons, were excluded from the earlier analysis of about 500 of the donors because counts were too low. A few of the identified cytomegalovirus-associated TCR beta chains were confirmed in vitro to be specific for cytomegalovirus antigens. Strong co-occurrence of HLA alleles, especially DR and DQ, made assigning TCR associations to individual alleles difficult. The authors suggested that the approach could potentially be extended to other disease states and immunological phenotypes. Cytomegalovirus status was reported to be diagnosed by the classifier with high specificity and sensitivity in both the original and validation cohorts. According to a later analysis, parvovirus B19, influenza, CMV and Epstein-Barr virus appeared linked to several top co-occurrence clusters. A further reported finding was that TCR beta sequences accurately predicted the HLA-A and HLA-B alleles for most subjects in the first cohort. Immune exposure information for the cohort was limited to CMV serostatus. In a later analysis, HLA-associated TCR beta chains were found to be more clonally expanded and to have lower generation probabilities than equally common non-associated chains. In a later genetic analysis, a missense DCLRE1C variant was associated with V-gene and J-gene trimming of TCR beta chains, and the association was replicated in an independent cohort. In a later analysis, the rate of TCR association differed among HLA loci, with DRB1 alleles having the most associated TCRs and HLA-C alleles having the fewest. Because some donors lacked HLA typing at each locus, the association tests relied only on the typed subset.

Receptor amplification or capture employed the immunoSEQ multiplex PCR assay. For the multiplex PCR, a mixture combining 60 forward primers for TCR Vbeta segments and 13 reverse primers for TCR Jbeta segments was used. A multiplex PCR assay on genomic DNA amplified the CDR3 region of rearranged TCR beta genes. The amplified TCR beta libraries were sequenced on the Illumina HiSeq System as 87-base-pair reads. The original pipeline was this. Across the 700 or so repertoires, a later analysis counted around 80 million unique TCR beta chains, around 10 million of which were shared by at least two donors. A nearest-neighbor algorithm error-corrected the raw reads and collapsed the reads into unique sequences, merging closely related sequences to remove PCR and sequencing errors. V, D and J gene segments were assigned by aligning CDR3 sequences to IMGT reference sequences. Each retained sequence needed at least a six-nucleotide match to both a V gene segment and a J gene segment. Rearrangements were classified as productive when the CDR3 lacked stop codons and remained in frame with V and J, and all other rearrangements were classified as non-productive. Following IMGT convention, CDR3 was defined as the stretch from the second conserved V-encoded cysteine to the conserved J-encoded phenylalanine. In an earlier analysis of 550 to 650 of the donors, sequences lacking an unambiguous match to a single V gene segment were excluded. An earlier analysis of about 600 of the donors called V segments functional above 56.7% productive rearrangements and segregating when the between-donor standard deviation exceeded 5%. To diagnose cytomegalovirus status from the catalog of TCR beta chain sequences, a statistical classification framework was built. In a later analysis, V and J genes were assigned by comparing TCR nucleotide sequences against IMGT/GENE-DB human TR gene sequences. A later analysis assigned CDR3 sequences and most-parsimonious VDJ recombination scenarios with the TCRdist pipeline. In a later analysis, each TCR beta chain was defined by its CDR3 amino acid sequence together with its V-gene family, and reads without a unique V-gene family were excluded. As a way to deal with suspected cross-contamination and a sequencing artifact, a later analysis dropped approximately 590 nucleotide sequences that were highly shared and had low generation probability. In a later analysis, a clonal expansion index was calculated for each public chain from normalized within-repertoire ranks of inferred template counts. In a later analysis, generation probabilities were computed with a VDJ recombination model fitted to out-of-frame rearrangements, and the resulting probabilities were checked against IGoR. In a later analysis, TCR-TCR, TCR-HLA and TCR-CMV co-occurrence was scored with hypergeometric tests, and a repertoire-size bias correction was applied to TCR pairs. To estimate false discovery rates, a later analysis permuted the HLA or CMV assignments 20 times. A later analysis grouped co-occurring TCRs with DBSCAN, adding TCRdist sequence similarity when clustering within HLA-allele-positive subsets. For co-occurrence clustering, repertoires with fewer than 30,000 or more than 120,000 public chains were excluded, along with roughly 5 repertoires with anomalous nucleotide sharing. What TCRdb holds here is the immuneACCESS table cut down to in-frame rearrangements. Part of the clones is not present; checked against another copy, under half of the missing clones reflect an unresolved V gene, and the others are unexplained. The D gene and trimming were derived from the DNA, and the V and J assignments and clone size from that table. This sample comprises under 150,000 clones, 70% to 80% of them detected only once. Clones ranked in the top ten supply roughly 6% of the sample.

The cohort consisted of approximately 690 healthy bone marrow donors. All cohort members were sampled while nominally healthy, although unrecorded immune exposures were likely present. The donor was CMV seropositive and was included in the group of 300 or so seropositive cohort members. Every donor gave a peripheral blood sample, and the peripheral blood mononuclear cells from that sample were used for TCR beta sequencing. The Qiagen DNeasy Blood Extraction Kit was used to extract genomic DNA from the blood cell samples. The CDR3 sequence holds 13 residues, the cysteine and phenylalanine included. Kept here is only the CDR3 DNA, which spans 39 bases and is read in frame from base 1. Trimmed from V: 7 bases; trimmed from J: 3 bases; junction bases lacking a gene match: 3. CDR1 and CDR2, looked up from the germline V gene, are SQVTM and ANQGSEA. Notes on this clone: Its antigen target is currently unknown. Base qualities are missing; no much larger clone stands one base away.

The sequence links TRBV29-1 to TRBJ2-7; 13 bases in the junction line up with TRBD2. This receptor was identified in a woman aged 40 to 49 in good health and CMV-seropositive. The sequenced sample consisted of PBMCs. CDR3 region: CSGRTSGSYEQYF. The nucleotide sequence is TGCAGCGGTAGGACTAGCGGGAGCTACGAGCAGTACTTC.